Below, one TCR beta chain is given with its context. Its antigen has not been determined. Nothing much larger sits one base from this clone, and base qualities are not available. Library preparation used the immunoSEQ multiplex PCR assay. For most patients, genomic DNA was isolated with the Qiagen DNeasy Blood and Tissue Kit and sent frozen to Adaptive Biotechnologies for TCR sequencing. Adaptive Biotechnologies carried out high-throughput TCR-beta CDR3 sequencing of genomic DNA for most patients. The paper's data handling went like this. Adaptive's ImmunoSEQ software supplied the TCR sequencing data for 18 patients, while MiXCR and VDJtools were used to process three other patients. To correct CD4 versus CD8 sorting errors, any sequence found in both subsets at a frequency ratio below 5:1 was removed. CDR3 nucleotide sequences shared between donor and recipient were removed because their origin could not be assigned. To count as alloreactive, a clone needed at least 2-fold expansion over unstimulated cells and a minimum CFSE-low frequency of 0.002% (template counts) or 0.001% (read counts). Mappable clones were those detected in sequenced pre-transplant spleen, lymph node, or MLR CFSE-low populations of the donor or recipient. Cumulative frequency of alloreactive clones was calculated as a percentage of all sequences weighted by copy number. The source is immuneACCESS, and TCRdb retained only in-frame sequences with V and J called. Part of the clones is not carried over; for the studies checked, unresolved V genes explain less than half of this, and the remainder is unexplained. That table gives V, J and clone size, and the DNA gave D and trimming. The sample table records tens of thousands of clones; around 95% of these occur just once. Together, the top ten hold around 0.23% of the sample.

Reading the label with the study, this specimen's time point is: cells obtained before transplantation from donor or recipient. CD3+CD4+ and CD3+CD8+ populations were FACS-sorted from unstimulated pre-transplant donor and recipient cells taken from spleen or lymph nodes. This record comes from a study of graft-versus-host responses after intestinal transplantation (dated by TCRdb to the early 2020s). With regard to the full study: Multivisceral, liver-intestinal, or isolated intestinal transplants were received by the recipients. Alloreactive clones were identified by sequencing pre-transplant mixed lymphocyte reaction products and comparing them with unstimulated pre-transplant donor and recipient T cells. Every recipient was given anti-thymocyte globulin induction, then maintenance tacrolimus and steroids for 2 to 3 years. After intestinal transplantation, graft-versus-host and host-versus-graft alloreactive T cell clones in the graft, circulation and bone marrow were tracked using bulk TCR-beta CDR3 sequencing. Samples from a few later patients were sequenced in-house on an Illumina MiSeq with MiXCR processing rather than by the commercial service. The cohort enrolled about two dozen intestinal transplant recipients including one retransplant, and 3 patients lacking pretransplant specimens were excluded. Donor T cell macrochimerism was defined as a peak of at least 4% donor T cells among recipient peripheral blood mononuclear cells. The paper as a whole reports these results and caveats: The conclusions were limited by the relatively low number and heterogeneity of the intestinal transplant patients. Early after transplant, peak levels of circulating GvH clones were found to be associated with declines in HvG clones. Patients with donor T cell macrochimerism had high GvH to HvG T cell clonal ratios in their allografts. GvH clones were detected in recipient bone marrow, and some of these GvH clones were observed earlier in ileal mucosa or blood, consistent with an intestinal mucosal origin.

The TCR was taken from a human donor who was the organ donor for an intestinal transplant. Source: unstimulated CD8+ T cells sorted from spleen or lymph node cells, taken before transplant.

The DNA sequence reads TGTGCCAGCAGTTCGTACACGCGATTTGCGGGCAATCAGCCCCAGCATTTT. Its protein is CASSSYTRFAGNQPQHF. The chain was built from TRBV27 and TRBJ1-5, with no confident D gene call. V and J are truncated by 4 bases and 2 bases respectively, leaving an intervening sequence of 18 bases. The CDR3 sequence holds 17 residues, the cysteine and phenylalanine included. The sequence is cut down to CDR3 DNA, 51 bases in frame from base 1. For CDR1 and CDR2, the germline V gene (reference sequence) lists MNHEY and SMNVEV.